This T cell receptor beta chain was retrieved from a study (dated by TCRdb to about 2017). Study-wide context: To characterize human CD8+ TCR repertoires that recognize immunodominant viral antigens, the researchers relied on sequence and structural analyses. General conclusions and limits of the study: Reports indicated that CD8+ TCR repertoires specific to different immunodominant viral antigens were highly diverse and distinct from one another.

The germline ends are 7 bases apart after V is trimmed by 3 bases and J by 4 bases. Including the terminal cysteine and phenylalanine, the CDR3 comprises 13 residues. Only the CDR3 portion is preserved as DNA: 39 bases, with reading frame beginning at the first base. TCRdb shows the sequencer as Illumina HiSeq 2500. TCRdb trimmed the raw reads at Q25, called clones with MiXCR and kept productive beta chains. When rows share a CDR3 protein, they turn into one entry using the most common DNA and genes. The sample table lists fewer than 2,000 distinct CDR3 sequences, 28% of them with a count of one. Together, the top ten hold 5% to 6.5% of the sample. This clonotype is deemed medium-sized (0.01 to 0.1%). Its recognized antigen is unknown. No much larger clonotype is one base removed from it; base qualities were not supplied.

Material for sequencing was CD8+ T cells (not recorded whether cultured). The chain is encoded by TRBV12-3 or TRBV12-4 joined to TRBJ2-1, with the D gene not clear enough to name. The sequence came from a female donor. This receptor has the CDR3 CASSFGGYNEQFF. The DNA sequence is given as TGTGCCAGCAGTTTCGGCGGATACAATGAGCAGTTCTTC.